The rows below give T cell receptor beta chains drawn from one sample of a study of blood T cell repertoires in COVID-19. The protocol was immunoSEQ multiplex PCR, while the TCRdb copy is restricted to in-frame clones and leaves out a portion. The sample lists 120,000 or so clones, approximately 90% occurring once. Material for sequencing was peripheral blood. These receptors came from a woman in her 50s with acute or convalescent COVID-19. Each CDR3 is given with its conserved first and last residue. The order of the fields is clone size, V gene, D gene, J gene, CDR3 protein, CDR3 DNA. D genes are given only for firm matches. Some rows mark clone size as missing; the rest say once, few, many or name a class of expanded clone.

once	TRBV7-2	-	TRBJ2-7	CASSFQGGNEQYF	TGTGCCAGCAGCTTCCAGGGGGGAAACGAGCAGTACTTC
-	TRBV27	TRBD2	TRBJ2-5	CASSPATGGETQYF	TGTGCCAGCAGTCCCGCCACCGGGGGGGAGACCCAGTACTTC
-	TRBV6-5	-	TRBJ2-7	CASSTQGRSSYEQYF	TGTGCCAGCAGTACCCAGGGCAGGAGCTCCTACGAGCAGTACTTC
-	TRBV6-5	TRBD1	TRBJ2-7	CASSPSGTGVGEQYF	TGTGCCAGCAGTCCATCCGGGACAGGGGTGGGCGAGCAGTACTTC
-	TRBV18	TRBD1	TRBJ1-1	CASLSQGDGTEAFF	TGTGCCAGCTTAAGCCAGGGGGATGGTACTGAAGCTTTCTTT
-	TRBV3-1/TRBV3-2	-	TRBJ1-2	CASSPRRDLLPYGYTF	TGTGCCAGCAGCCCCCGGAGGGACTTACTCCCTTATGGCTACACCTTC
-	TRBV6-5	-	TRBJ1-3	CASSYPGGNTIYF	TGTGCCAGCAGTTACCCCGGGGGAAACACCATATATTTT
-	TRBV7-9	TRBD2	TRBJ2-5	CASSSDSGGTTQYF	TGTGCCAGCAGCTCGGATAGCGGGGGGACTACCCAGTACTTC
-	TRBV7-2	-	TRBJ2-1	CASSPTTSPYNEQFF	TGTGCCAGCAGCCCAACTACCTCCCCCTACAATGAGCAGTTCTTC
-	TRBV7-8	-	TRBJ2-7	CASSLRDSSYEQYF	TGTGCCAGCAGCTTACGAGACAGCTCCTACGAGCAGTACTTC
-	TRBV18	-	TRBJ1-1	CASSPRDNGNTEAFF	TGTGCCAGCTCACCCCGGGACAATGGGAACACTGAAGCTTTCTTT
-	TRBV28	TRBD2	TRBJ2-3	CASSSPLGREGLDTQYF	TGTGCCAGCAGTTCCCCTCTCGGGAGGGAGGGCTTAGATACGCAGTATTTT
-	TRBV12-5	TRBD1	TRBJ1-3	CASGLEPTGAAGNTIYF	TGTGCTAGTGGTTTGGAACCGACAGGGGCCGCAGGAAACACCATATATTTT
once	TRBV7-2	TRBD2	TRBJ2-3	CAAQNSGQTDTQYF	TGTGCCGCCCAGAATAGCGGGCAGACAGATACGCAGTATTTT
-	TRBV6-6	-	TRBJ1-2	CASTGRSQNYGYTF	TGTGCCAGCACCGGAAGGAGCCAAAACTATGGCTACACCTTC
-	TRBV7-2	-	TRBJ1-3	CASSLAGGAGNTIYF	TGTGCCAGCAGCTTAGCAGGGGGAGCTGGAAACACCATATATTTT
-	TRBV7-9	-	TRBJ2-1	CASIWAHGDEQFF	TGTGCCAGCATCTGGGCACACGGGGATGAGCAGTTCTTC
-	TRBV19	-	TRBJ1-2	CASSPTGSSYGYTF	TGTGCCAGTAGCCCTACAGGGTCGAGCTATGGCTACACCTTC
-	TRBV11-3	-	TRBJ1-1	CASSRGGGTLEAFF	TGTGCCAGCAGCCGCGGGGGCGGCACCCTGGAAGCTTTCTTT
-	TRBV18	TRBD1	TRBJ2-3	CASSQDRGTDTQYF	TGTGCCAGCTCACAGGACAGGGGAACAGATACGCAGTATTTT
once	TRBV30	-	TRBJ1-1	CAWARVHTEAFF	TGTGCCTGGGCCCGGGTTCACACTGAAGCTTTCTTT
-	TRBV6-2/TRBV6-3	TRBD1	TRBJ2-5	CASSSGQGDQETQYF	TGTGCCAGCAGCAGCGGACAGGGTGACCAAGAGACCCAGTACTTC
-	TRBV3-1/TRBV3-2	TRBD2	TRBJ2-1	CASSPGTSGLSQQFF	TGTGCCAGCAGCCCCGGGACTAGCGGATTATCTCAGCAGTTCTTC
-	TRBV18	TRBD1	TRBJ1-2	CASSPVDRAYGYTF	TGTGCCAGCTCACCTGTGGACAGGGCATATGGCTACACCTTC
-	TRBV18	TRBD1	TRBJ1-1	CASSPTGTGEAEAFF	TGTGCCAGCTCACCAACCGGGACAGGGGAGGCTGAAGCTTTCTTT
-	TRBV4-3	-	TRBJ2-3	CASSRFRRGTDTQYF	TGCGCCAGCAGCCGATTCAGGCGGGGCACAGATACGCAGTATTTT
-	TRBV5-1	-	TRBJ1-1	CASSPGPPEAEAFF	TGCGCCAGCAGCCCTGGACCTCCGGAGGCTGAAGCTTTCTTT
few	TRBV7-6	TRBD2	TRBJ2-1	CASSTRGLGLAGGSSYNEQFF	TGTGCCAGCAGCACCCGGGGCCTAGGGCTAGCGGGTGGAAGCTCCTACAATGAGCAGTTCTTC
-	TRBV6-6	-	TRBJ1-2	CASSYDGRDYGYTF	TGTGCCAGCAGTTACGATGGCAGGGACTATGGCTACACCTTC
-	TRBV11-2	-	TRBJ2-3	CASSSTREGGSTDTQYF	TGTGCCAGCAGTTCGACGCGGGAAGGAGGGAGCACAGATACGCAGTATTTT
-	TRBV2	TRBD1	TRBJ1-4	CASSLGQTTNEKLFF	TGTGCCAGCAGTTTGGGACAGACAACTAATGAAAAACTGTTTTTT
once	TRBV6-5	-	TRBJ2-1	CASRLAYNEQFF	TGTGCCAGCAGACTAGCCTACAATGAGCAGTTCTTC
-	TRBV13	TRBD2	TRBJ2-5	CASSLDGRGEETQYF	TGTGCCAGCAGCTTAGACGGGAGGGGCGAAGAGACCCAGTACTTC
-	TRBV6-6	-	TRBJ2-5	CASSYSRGSETQYF	TGTGCCAGCAGTTACTCGCGGGGTTCAGAGACCCAGTACTTC
-	TRBV3-1/TRBV3-2	-	TRBJ1-6	CASSQDYRSSYNSPLHF	TGTGCCAGCAGCCAGGACTACAGAAGCTCCTATAATTCACCCCTCCACTTT
-	TRBV30	-	TRBJ1-2	CAWSVQGSSYGYTF	TGTGCCTGGAGTGTACAGGGCAGCTCCTATGGCTACACCTTC
-	TRBV7-9	TRBD1	TRBJ1-1	CASSSGQGAVTEAFF	TGTGCCAGCAGCTCCGGACAGGGGGCGGTCACTGAAGCTTTCTTT
-	TRBV5-6	-	TRBJ1-4	CASSLRGSGEKLFF	TGTGCCAGCAGCTTGAGGGGGTCAGGCGAAAAACTGTTTTTT
-	TRBV13	TRBD1	TRBJ1-3	CASSTRDRGAFHDGNTIYF	TGTGCCAGCAGCACCCGGGACAGGGGTGCTTTTCACGATGGAAACACCATATATTTT
once	TRBV29-1	TRBD1	TRBJ2-5	CSVPDRGGQYF	TGCAGCGTTCCGGACAGGGGTGGCCAGTACTTC
-	TRBV19	-	TRBJ1-1	CASSVRGLTEAFF	TGTGCCAGTAGTGTTAGAGGCCTCACTGAAGCTTTCTTT